This T cell receptor (beta chain) was found in a study of identical twins. TCRdb recomputed calls from the 5' RACE reads with MiXCR, one row per CDR3 protein. The sample yields a few hundred thousand distinct CDR3 sequences, 9.6% seen once. This clonotype was counted between two and nine times. The CDR3 is 14 residues long. With 1 base clipped from V and 6 bases from J, the junction kept 3 bases outside the gene matches. These data also featured in a second study, about yellow fever vaccine responses in identical twins.

Sequenced material: PBMCs. This chain uses TRBV12-3 or TRBV12-4 with TRBJ1-2; 9 nucleotides agree with TRBD1. The TCR sequence derives from a woman between 18 and 30 years old in good health. Written as DNA, the CDR3 is TGTGCCAGCAGTTTAGGGGACAGGGTCAATGGCTACACCTTC. It encodes CASSLGDRVNGYTF.